Below, 18 T cell receptor beta chains from the same sample are listed, as sequenced in a study of OX40 agonist ivuxolimab in advanced cancers. Measured with immunoSEQ multiplex PCR; TCRdb has only the in-frame clones, and not every one. The table has 14,000 to 15,000 clones, about 89% seen once. The specimen was CD4+ or CD8+ T cells sorted from blood, collected in a trial of the OX40 agonist ivuxolimab. The source is an adult with an advanced solid tumor such as melanoma, head and neck, liver or kidney cancer.

The rearrangement links TRBV2 to TRBJ2-7; 9 positions agree with TRBD1. CDR1 is SNHLY, CDR2 FYNNEI, per germline. This CDR3 has 13 residues. Germline trimming cut 6 bases from V and 4 bases from J; bases unmatched to any gene: 4. CDR3 DNA sequence: TGTGCCAGCAGGCCGGGACAGGGTTACGAGCAGTACTTC. Translation: CASRPGQGYEQYF.

A note on this clone: Other DNA sequences in this specimen translate into the identical CDR3. The rearrangement joins TRBV7-6 to TRBJ2-2; no clear D. V was clipped by 2 bases and J by 1 base, with 5 bases between them. Germline V gene lookup returns CDR1 SGHVS and CDR2 FNYEAQ. The CDR3 loop spans 14 amino acids. The CDR3 bases are TGTGCCAGCAGCTTATCGGGGAACACCGGGGAGCTGTTTTTT. Encoded protein: CASSLSGNTGELFF.

In its sample, this clone was seen once. This chain joins TRBV5-6 and TRBJ1-5; maybe TRBD1 (5 bases). V was shortened by 0 bases and J by 1 base, with 8 bases between the two germline ends. Per germline, CDR1 SGHDT and CDR2 YYEEEE. The CDR3 is made up of 15 amino acids. DNA of the CDR3: TGTGCCAGCAGCTTGGGGCAGGGAAGCAATCAGCCCCAGCATTTT. The encoded protein is CASSLGQGSNQPQHF.

The rearrangement uses TRBV19 and TRBJ2-4; 8 bases match TRBD1. Germline V gene lookup returns CDR1 LNHDA and CDR2 SQIVND (reference sequence). The CDR3 covers 17 residues. J gave up 0 bases and V 4 bases, and 8 bases lay outside the gene matches. The CDR3 bases are TGTGCCAGTAGTACACCGGGACAGGCCCTAGCCAAAAACATTCAGTACTTC. Translation gives CASSTPGQALAKNIQYF.

V usage is TRBV6-1 and J usage is TRBJ2-1; 8 positions agree with TRBD2. In germline, CDR1 is MNHNS, CDR2 SASEGT. With V trimmed by 4 bases and J by 6 bases, 8 bases remained unmatched. The CDR3 is 15 residues long. The CDR3 region is CASSVIPAGGNEQFF. The CDR3, as DNA: TGTGCCAGCAGTGTGATTCCCGCGGGGGGCAATGAGCAGTTCTTC.

The chain's CDR3 is CASSSPGEKLFF. CDR3 DNA: TGTGCCAGCAGCTCCCCTGGTGAAAAACTGTTTTTT. V is TRBV7-6 and J is TRBJ1-4; D uncertain. V was cut by 4 bases and J by 7 bases, with 7 bases left in between. Germline CDR1 is SGHVS and CDR2 is FNYEAQ. The length of the CDR3 is 12 residues.

The rearrangement uses TRBV21-1 and TRBJ2-1; the table's D call TRBD2 went unverified against the DNA. TRBV21-1 represents a pseudogene. The CDR3 is made up of 15 amino acids. This CDR3 reads CASSKPRLATNEQFF. The CDR3 DNA reads as TGTGCCAGCAGCAAGCCCCGCCTAGCGACGAATGAGCAGTTCTTC.

CDR3 amino acids: CASSPEGVVGNEQFF. The CDR3 nucleotides read TGCGCCAGCAGCCCCGAGGGAGTTGTTGGCAATGAGCAGTTCTTC. The chain combines TRBV5-1 with TRBJ2-1; tentative D call: TRBD2 (5 bases). Germline V gene data show CDR1 as SGHRS and CDR2 as YFSETQ. This CDR3 comprises 15 residues. Trimming pared 4 bases from V and 6 bases from J, leaving 17 bases between.

The V and J genes are TRBV4-1 and TRBJ1-1; D gene unclear. V lost 0 bases to trimming and J lost 1 base, with 6 bases between them. The length of the CDR3 is 14 residues. Germline V CDR1 and CDR2: MGHRA, YSYEKL. CDR3 in DNA: TGCGCCAGCAGCCAAGATCCGGGGAACACTGAAGCTTTCTTT. This sequence encodes CASSQDPGNTEAFF.

The V and J genes are TRBV6-4 and TRBJ2-3, with TRBD1 as a possible D gene (6 bases). V was pared by 2 bases and J by 2 bases, with 8 bases between. The germline V gene has CDR1 MRHNA and CDR2 SNTAGT. This CDR3 has 14 amino acids. Here the CDR3 reads CASSDGGLTDTQYF. The DNA of the CDR3 is TGTGCCAGCAGTGACGGGGGCCTCACAGATACGCAGTATTTT.

A single count supports this clone. J is TRBJ2-3 and V is TRBV6-5; D perhaps matches TRBD1 (5 bases). V lost 2 bases and J 0 bases, leaving 9 bases between the germline ends. The CDR3 consists of 15 residues. Germline-derived CDR1 and CDR2 are MNHEY and SVGAGI. The CDR3 sequence: CASSYTGASTDTQYF. In DNA form, the CDR3 reads TGTGCCAGCAGTTACACAGGCGCAAGCACAGATACGCAGTATTTT.

This chain joins TRBV27 and TRBJ2-1, with 12 positions matching TRBD2. Germline values: CDR1 MNHEY, CDR2 SMNVEV (reference sequence). The CDR3 loop spans 16 amino acids. V shed 5 bases and J 9 bases; nucleotides not matched to a gene: 11. Here the CDR3 DNA reads TGTGCCAGCAGTGTGACTAGCGGGAGTGCGGTGATTGAGCAGTTCTTC. Translating it yields CASSVTSGSAVIEQFF.

By frequency in the sample, this clone is medium-sized. The rearrangement uses TRBV10-1 and TRBJ2-7; 8 bases are shared with TRBD1. The CDR3 loop spans 15 amino acids. V trimming: 3 bases; J trimming: 5 bases; junction bases outside the gene matches: 9. CDR1 and CDR2 (germline): WNHNN, SYGVQD (reference sequence). The CDR3 protein is CASSDPMTGANEQYF. CDR3 coding DNA: TGCGCCAGCAGTGACCCGATGACAGGGGCGAACGAGCAGTACTTC.

The rearrangement links TRBV4-1 to TRBJ1-1; weak D call: TRBD1 (6 bases). This CDR3 is 16 amino acids long. Germline CDR1 reads MGHRA; CDR2 reads YSYEKL. V lost 1 base to trimming and J lost 5 bases, with 17 bases between them. CDR3 bases: TGCGCCAGCAGCCAAGTCTTCGGGGGGGCGTTTACTGAAGCTTTCTTT. Residues: CASSQVFGGAFTEAFF.

This sequence joins TRBV2 and TRBJ1-3; D gene ambiguous. Deletions cut 2 bases from V and 2 bases from J, with 16 bases between. Germline V gene data show CDR1 as SNHLY and CDR2 as FYNNEI. The CDR3 totals 17 residues. CDR3 coding DNA: TGTGCCAGCAGTGAAAACTCCCATATGAACACTGGAAACACCATATATTTT. This codes for CASSENSHMNTGNTIYF.

The chain employs TRBV27 and TRBJ2-2; perhaps TRBD2 as D (6 bases). The CDR3 covers 16 residues. Germline CDR1 reads MNHEY; CDR2 reads SMNVEV (reference sequence). V was cut by 6 bases and J by 3 bases, with 17 bases left in between. The CDR3 here is CASRPGWRADTGELFF. The CDR3 DNA sequence: TGTGCCAGCAGGCCGGGGTGGAGGGCCGACACCGGGGAGCTGTTTTTT.

The chain has TRBV7-6 and TRBJ2-1, with 8 bases fitting TRBD2. The CDR3 runs 17 residues. The junction had 15 bases not matched to a gene; V was cut back by 5 bases and J by 6 bases. Germline-derived CDR1 and CDR2 are SGHVS and FNYEAQ. The CDR3 loop reads CASSLNQGLETANEQFF. CDR3 coding DNA: TGTGCCAGCAGCCTTAACCAGGGACTAGAAACGGCCAATGAGCAGTTCTTC.

J is TRBJ2-7 and V is TRBV6-5, with 9 bases fitting TRBD1. The germline gives CDR1 MNHEY, CDR2 SVGAGI. This CDR3 spans 15 amino acids. The V gene end was trimmed by 6 bases and the J gene end by 10 bases; junction bases not matched to a gene: 16. The CDR3, as DNA: TGTGCCAGCAGATCCCCGGGACAGGGTTTATCAGAACAGTACTTC. Translating gives CASRSPGQGLSEQYF.